Listed here are 31 T cell receptor beta chains from one sample, sequenced in a study of control samples from healthy donors and cancer patients. TCRdb's table, derived via immunoSEQ multiplex PCR, lists solely in-frame clones and lacks some. The sample consists of roughly 160,000 clones, 96% of them appearing once. The sample consisted of blood. All receptors derive from a young woman in good health.

The genes are TRBV2 and TRBJ1-1; 7 bases agree with TRBD1. CDR1 SNHLY and CDR2 FYNNEI come from the germline V gene. The CDR3 contains 14 residues. With 7 bases clipped from V and 4 bases from J, the junction kept 9 bases outside the gene matches. Here the CDR3 DNA reads TGTGCCAGCAATGCCGACAGGGCGGCCACTGAAGCTTTCTTT. Encoded protein: CASNADRAATEAFF.

This chain connects TRBV9 to TRBJ2-2; D is possibly TRBD1 (6 bases). The germline V gene encodes CDR1 SGDLS and CDR2 YYNGEE. The V gene lost 3 bases and the J gene lost 5 bases, with 17 bases spanning the gap. The CDR3 is 16 amino acids. The CDR3 protein is CASSAQWGHRTGELFF. CDR3 nucleotide sequence: TGTGCCAGCAGCGCCCAGTGGGGACATCGGACCGGGGAGCTGTTTTTT.

The chain uses TRBV5-8 and TRBJ2-1; no reliable D call. Germline CDR1 reads SGHTS; CDR2 reads YDEGEE. Trimming stripped 0 bases from V and 9 bases from J, with 19 bases between. This CDR3 has 16 residues. The chain's CDR3 is CASSLVSSRIFGEQFF. CDR3 DNA: TGTGCCAGCAGCTTGGTTTCTAGTCGGATATTCGGTGAGCAGTTCTTC.

V is TRBV20-1 and J is TRBJ2-2, with D possibly being TRBD1 or TRBD2 (5 bases each). Per germline, CDR1 DFQATT and CDR2 SNEGSKA (reference sequence). The CDR3 length is 13 residues. Trimming removed 3 bases at V and 4 bases at J, with 9 bases between. CDR3 nucleotide sequence: TGCAGTGCTAGTTTTGGGGGCACCGGGGAGCTGTTTTTT. This codes for CSASFGGTGELFF.

The chain combines TRBV5-1 with TRBJ2-5, with D tentatively TRBD1 or TRBD2 (7 bases each). CDR1 is SGHRS, CDR2 YFSETQ, per germline. The CDR3 is 16 amino acids. V was clipped by 6 bases and J by 2 bases, with 20 bases between them. The CDR3 reads CASTLQGGGLQETQYF. DNA for the CDR3: TGCGCCAGCACCCTCCAGGGGGGGGGTTTACAAGAGACCCAGTACTTC.

The gene calls are TRBV6-5 and TRBJ2-3; the D is unclear. This CDR3 has 12 amino acids. V lost 6 bases to trimming and J lost 6 bases, with 10 bases between them. CDR1 MNHEY and CDR2 SVGAGI come from the germline V gene. This CDR3 is CASSARPDTQYF. The CDR3 DNA reads TGTGCCAGCAGCGCCCGTCCGGATACGCAGTATTTT.

The CDR3 nucleotides are TGTGCCAGCAGTCCGGGATACACTGAAGCTTTCTTT. Translated, it gives CASSPGYTEAFF. The chain uses TRBV6-6 and TRBJ1-1; D is unclear. This CDR3 has 12 residues. Germline V gives CDR1 MNHNY, CDR2 SVGAGI (reference sequence). The V end lost 5 bases, the J end lost 3 bases, and 7 bases lay between the germline ends.

The chain is built from TRBV2 and TRBJ2-2, with D tentatively TRBD2 (6 bases). Germline assignment: CDR1 SNHLY and CDR2 FYNNEI. CDR3 length: 14 residues. V was shortened by 5 bases and J by 5 bases, with 12 bases between the two germline ends. CDR3 loop: CASSTQGGTGELFF. The CDR3 DNA sequence: TGTGCCAGCAGTACCCAGGGAGGAACCGGGGAGCTGTTTTTT.

J is TRBJ1-1 and V is TRBV7-6; D remains ambiguous. This CDR3 has 13 residues. CDR1 and CDR2 (germline): SGHVS, FNYEAQ. V dropped 5 bases and J dropped 0 bases, with 7 bases sitting between them. In nucleotides, the CDR3 is TGTGCCAGCAGCACCAGATTGAACACTGAAGCTTTCTTT. It is translated as CASSTRLNTEAFF.

The gene calls are TRBV2 and TRBJ2-1, with D possibly called TRBD1 or TRBD2 (5 bases each). The CDR3 spans 14 residues. The V end was cut by 9 bases, the J end by 7 bases, with 19 bases between. Germline loops: CDR1 SNHLY, CDR2 FYNNEI. The CDR3 nucleotides read TGTGCCAGTCCCCCGGCAGGGAGATGGAATGAGCAGTTCTTC. As protein: CASPPAGRWNEQFF.

CDR3 in amino acids: CASSLGPWASGSTETQYF. The CDR3 DNA reads as TGTGCCAGCAGCTTAGGGCCCTGGGCTAGCGGGAGTACGGAGACCCAGTACTTC. The V call is TRBV7-2, the J call TRBJ2-5; the match to TRBD2 covers 10 bases. This CDR3 spans 18 amino acids. CDR1 SGHTA and CDR2 FQGNSA come from the germline V gene. The trim removed 1 base at V and 5 bases at J, leaving 13 bases unmatched.

The V gene is TRBV4-1, the J gene TRBJ1-5; D uncertain. CDR1 is MGHRA and CDR2 is YSYEKL in the germline V gene. V lost 0 bases and J lost 0, with 9 bases in between. This CDR3 has 16 amino acids. The chain's CDR3 is CASSQDEGVSNQPQHF. CDR3 in DNA: TGCGCCAGCAGCCAAGATGAGGGCGTTAGCAATCAGCCCCAGCATTTT.

The chain uses TRBV9 and TRBJ2-1; 7 positions agree with TRBD2. This CDR3 is 16 amino acids long. The V segment lost 3 bases and the J segment 5 bases; nucleotides outside the gene matches: 11. CDR1 is SGDLS and CDR2 is YYNGEE in the germline V gene. CDR3 loop: CASSGTSATPNNEQFF. The CDR3, as DNA: TGTGCCAGCAGCGGAACTAGCGCTACGCCGAACAATGAGCAGTTCTTC.

V and J are TRBV6-2 or TRBV6-3 and TRBJ2-7; no firm D call. Germline V CDR1 and CDR2: MNHEY, SVGEGT. Trimming left V 5 bases short and J 3 bases short, with 5 bases between. The CDR3 is 11 residues long. The CDR3 loop reads CASSDDYEQYF. In DNA, the CDR3 is TGTGCCAGCAGTGATGACTACGAGCAGTACTTC.

J is TRBJ2-1 and V is TRBV7-8, with a possible D match to TRBD2 (5 bases). Trimming cost V 1 base and J 5 bases, with 12 bases left between them. Germline V gene sequence: CDR1 SGHVS, CDR2 FQNEAQ. The CDR3 consists of 15 residues. The CDR3 region is CASSLELAWNNEQFF. The CDR3 coding sequence is TGTGCCAGCAGCTTAGAGCTAGCTTGGAACAATGAGCAGTTCTTC.

The J gene is TRBJ1-1, the V gene TRBV27, with D unclear. CDR3 length: 16 amino acids. The germline V and J ends were trimmed by 5 bases and 3 bases, with 19 bases remaining between them. Germline V gives CDR1 MNHEY, CDR2 SMNVEV (reference sequence). The CDR3 loop reads CASSAPAGKRDTEAFF. In DNA, the CDR3 is TGTGCCAGCAGTGCCCCGGCCGGGAAGAGGGACACTGAAGCTTTCTTT.

The J gene is TRBJ2-6, the V gene TRBV7-6; 10 bases are shared with TRBD1. From germline, CDR1 is SGHVS and CDR2 FNYEAQ. The ends lost 4 bases at V and 1 base at J; junction bases unmatched: 4. This CDR3 comprises 17 residues. Here the CDR3 reads CASSYGTGDSGANVLTF. In DNA form, the CDR3 reads TGTGCCAGCAGCTACGGGACAGGGGATTCTGGGGCCAACGTCCTGACTTTC.

V gene TRBV27 combines with J gene TRBJ2-1; TRBD1 matches 7 bases. Germline-derived CDR1 and CDR2 are MNHEY and SMNVEV (reference sequence). This CDR3 region has 14 residues. Trimming removed 5 bases from V and 3 bases from J; junction bases left unmatched: 4. CDR3 in amino acids: CASSARTGYNEQFF. CDR3 DNA sequence: TGTGCCAGCAGTGCACGGACAGGCTACAATGAGCAGTTCTTC.

This rearrangement joins TRBV6-5 to TRBJ2-6, with D unclear. The germline V gene has CDR1 MNHEY and CDR2 SVGAGI. This CDR3 is 15 amino acids long. The V gene lost 6 bases and the J gene lost 1 base, with 10 bases spanning the gap. This chain's CDR3 is CASRSDASGANVLTF. The DNA of the CDR3 is TGTGCCAGCAGAAGCGACGCGTCTGGGGCCAACGTCCTGACTTTC.

The DNA of the CDR3 is TGTGCCAGTATGGGGGGGTCAGGTTACAATCAGCCCCAGCATTTT. Translating gives CASMGGSGYNQPQHF. The gene calls are TRBV19 and TRBJ1-5; tentative D call: TRBD1 (5 bases). The V end was cut by 7 bases, the J end by 3 bases, with 16 bases between. In germline, CDR1 is LNHDA, CDR2 SQIVND (reference sequence). The CDR3 is 15 amino acids.

This clone appeared a single time. This chain connects TRBV7-9 to TRBJ1-5, with no clear D. The CDR3 is 14 amino acids. V dropped 5 bases and J dropped 4 bases, with 12 bases sitting between them. Per the germline V gene, CDR1 is SEHNR and CDR2 is FQNEAQ (reference sequence). Here the CDR3 reads CASSVVGMNQPQHF. CDR3 coding DNA: TGTGCCAGCAGCGTAGTGGGGATGAATCAGCCCCAGCATTTT.

J is TRBJ2-1 and V is TRBV6-5; the D gene could be TRBD1 or TRBD2 (6 bases each). The germline V gene encodes CDR1 MNHEY and CDR2 SVGAGI. The CDR3 has 14 residues. Trimming took 2 bases from V and 3 from J, leaving 8 bases between them. Here the CDR3 reads CASSYRGDYNEQFF. CDR3 bases: TGTGCCAGCAGTTACAGGGGGGACTACAATGAGCAGTTCTTC.

The chain recombines TRBV5-1 with TRBJ1-3; D gene ambiguous. This CDR3 region has 16 residues. V was clipped by 0 bases and J by 4 bases, with 14 bases between them. Germline values: CDR1 SGHRS, CDR2 YFSETQ. CDR3 sequence: CASSLAGSAEGNTIYF. The DNA for the CDR3 is TGCGCCAGCAGCTTGGCCGGTTCGGCAGAGGGAAACACCATATATTTT.

The rearrangement joins TRBV27 to TRBJ1-3; TRBD1 is a possible D gene (5 bases). There are 18 residues in the CDR3. Germline V CDR1 and CDR2: MNHEY, SMNVEV (reference sequence). The V and J ends lost 3 bases and 0 bases respectively, with 18 bases between them. As DNA, the CDR3 is TGTGCCAGCAGTTTGGACCCTCCGGGACGGCACTCTGGAAACACCATATATTTT. It encodes CASSLDPPGRHSGNTIYF.

As DNA, the CDR3 is TGTGCCAGCAGCCAGGGGACGGGAGAAAAACTGTTTTTT. It specifies CASSQGTGEKLFF. The chain is built from TRBV28 and TRBJ1-4; TRBD1 might be the D (6 bases). CDR3 size: 13 residues. V shed 6 bases and J shed 8 bases, with 13 bases lying between them. Germline V CDR1 and CDR2: MDHEN, SYDVKM.

CDR3 sequence (DNA): TGTGCCTTTCGGGGGGGAACGAACACCGGGGAGCTGTTTTTT. Translated, it gives CAFRGGTNTGELFF. The chain carries TRBV7-9 and TRBJ2-2; 8 bases agree with TRBD2. Germline lookup yields CDR1 SEHNR and CDR2 FQNEAQ (reference sequence). Trimming removed 11 bases from V and 0 bases from J; junction bases left unmatched: 5. CDR3 length: 14 amino acids.

J is TRBJ2-7 and V is TRBV5-4; no reliable D call. Trimming took 4 bases from V and 0 from J, leaving 11 bases between them. The CDR3 is made up of 14 amino acids. The germline V gene encodes CDR1 SGHNT and CDR2 YYREEE (reference sequence). The CDR3 is CASSPSYISYEQYF. Written as DNA, the CDR3 is TGTGCCAGCAGCCCGAGTTATATCTCCTACGAGCAGTACTTC.

The chain recombines TRBV3-1 (or the pseudogene TRBV3-2) with TRBJ2-2; D may be TRBD1 or TRBD2 (5 bases each). V was cut by 7 bases and J by 11 bases, with 23 bases left in between. Germline V CDR1 and CDR2: LGHDT, YNNKEL (reference sequence). The CDR3 extends over 15 amino acids. Here the CDR3 reads CASKPRGERGTELFF. The CDR3 nucleotides read TGTGCCAGCAAGCCAAGAGGGGAACGGGGCACCGAGCTGTTTTTT.

This chain joins TRBV30 and TRBJ1-5; D gene unclear. Germline values: CDR1 GTSNPN, CDR2 SVGIG (reference sequence). CDR3 size: 13 residues. Trimming took 5 bases from V and 3 from J, leaving 11 bases between them. CDR3 DNA: TGTGCCTGGTCTCCAGAATCCAATCAGCCCCAGCATTTT. Translating gives CAWSPESNQPQHF. Looking up the rest from reference TRBV30 and TRBJ1-5 gives the full variable domain: SQTIHQWPATLVQPVGSPLSLECTVEGTSNPNLYWYRQAAGRGLQLLFYSVGIGQISSEVPQNLSASRPQDRQFILSSKKLLLSDSGFYLCAWSPESNQPQHFGDGTRLSIL.

V is TRBV5-4 and J is TRBJ2-3; TRBD1 matches 7 bases. Germline V gene data show CDR1 as SGHNT and CDR2 as YYREEE (reference sequence). V shed 4 bases and J 2 bases; nucleotides not matched to a gene: 7. This CDR3 region has 15 residues. CDR3 in DNA: TGTGCCAGCAGCCCCGGGACAGCCTACACAGATACGCAGTATTTT. Protein: CASSPGTAYTDTQYF.

The J gene is TRBJ1-5, the V gene TRBV5-5, with 8 bases fitting TRBD1. The junction had 8 bases not matched to a gene; V was cut back by 4 bases and J by 2 bases. This CDR3 comprises 16 residues. The germline CDR1 and CDR2 sequences are SGHKS and YYEKEE (reference sequence). Here the CDR3 DNA reads TGTGCCAGCAGCAGGACAGGGAGTGTTGGCAATCAGCCCCAGCATTTT. Amino acid sequence: CASSRTGSVGNQPQHF.